This entry lists 18 T cell receptor beta chains sequenced from one sample in a study of cytomegalovirus exposure and HLA in healthy donors. Data came from immunoSEQ multiplex PCR; TCRdb stores just in-frame clones and leaves some out. Among about 130,000 clones, roughly 86% were seen once, and the ten largest hold about 1.5%. Sequenced material: PBMCs. These receptors all stem from a man aged 25-45 years in good health and CMV-seronegative.

The chain employs TRBV7-3 and TRBJ1-1; maybe TRBD1 (6 bases). Germline V gives CDR1 SGHTA, CDR2 FQGTGA. The CDR3 consists of 14 residues. Trimming stripped 6 bases from V and 3 bases from J, with 14 bases between. CDR3 coding DNA: TGTGCCAGCAGTCCACAGGGAAGAGACACTGAAGCTTTCTTT. Translating gives CASSPQGRDTEAFF.

The gene calls are TRBV19 and TRBJ2-3, with D tentatively TRBD1 (5 bases). This CDR3 comprises 14 residues. Germline CDR1 is LNHDA and CDR2 is SQIVND (reference sequence). V lost 7 bases and J lost 5, with 16 bases in between. DNA for the CDR3: TGTGCCAGTAACCCCGCAGGGTGGGAAGATACGCAGTATTTT. It translates to CASNPAGWEDTQYF.

This clone appeared a few times. The V call is TRBV19, the J call TRBJ2-2; tentatively, D is TRBD1 (6 bases). This CDR3 region has 15 residues. Trimming removed 5 bases from V and 3 bases from J, with 13 bases in between. Germline V gives CDR1 LNHDA, CDR2 SQIVND (reference sequence). CDR3 loop: CASSPQDSYTGELFF. The CDR3 nucleotides are TGTGCCAGTAGTCCACAGGACAGCTACACCGGGGAGCTGTTTTTT.

This rearrangement joins TRBV5-4 to TRBJ1-1; TRBD1 is a possible D gene (6 bases). The V end was cut by 0 bases, the J end by 6 bases, with 12 bases between. The CDR3 runs to 14 residues. Germline loops: CDR1 SGHNT, CDR2 YYREEE (reference sequence). In DNA, the CDR3 is TGTGCCAGCAGCTTGGAACAGGGTAGGGCTGAAGCTTTCTTT. Amino acids: CASSLEQGRAEAFF.

V usage is TRBV2 and J usage is TRBJ2-1; the D gene is possibly TRBD2 (6 bases). The CDR3 spans 12 residues. Germline V lookup: CDR1 SNHLY, CDR2 FYNNEI. With 4 bases removed from V and 7 bases from J, the gap between germline ends came to 8 bases. CDR3 sequence: CASSATRNEQFF. The CDR3 DNA is TGTGCCAGCAGTGCGACTAGAAATGAGCAGTTCTTC.

The chain links TRBV6-5 to TRBJ1-4, with 7 bases fitting TRBD1. Germline CDR1 reads MNHEY; CDR2 reads SVGAGI. The CDR3 is 16 residues long. V shed 0 bases, J shed 5 bases, and the junction held 6 bases outside the gene matches. CDR3 nucleotide sequence: TGTGCCAGCAGTTACTCGTGGGGGACAGTCAATGAAAAACTGTTTTTT. Translating gives CASSYSWGTVNEKLFF.

The rearrangement joins TRBV4-2 to TRBJ2-1; D gene uncertain. Germline-derived CDR1 and CDR2 are LGHNA and YNFKEQ. The CDR3 runs to 16 residues. Trimming pared 1 base from V and 2 bases from J, leaving 12 bases between. In nucleotides, the CDR3 is TGTGCCAGCAGCCAAGTCTCCCAAGCGCCCTACAATGAGCAGTTCTTC. Its translation is CASSQVSQAPYNEQFF.

The chain uses TRBV6-4 and TRBJ2-3; 9 bases agree with TRBD1. J gave up 4 bases and V 4 bases, and 3 bases lay outside the gene matches. The CDR3 has 14 amino acids. From germline, CDR1 is MRHNA and CDR2 SNTAGT. CDR3 region: CASSGQGEADTQYF. The CDR3 DNA sequence: TGTGCCAGCAGTGGACAGGGGGAGGCAGATACGCAGTATTTT.

This clone was found once. The chain is built from TRBV6-4 and TRBJ2-3; TRBD2 aligns across 7 bases. The trim removed 6 bases at V and 1 base at J, leaving 4 bases unmatched. Germline-derived CDR1 and CDR2 are MRHNA and SNTAGT. This CDR3 has 14 residues. The CDR3 reads CASRSREGTDTQYF. CDR3 bases: TGTGCCAGCAGGAGCCGGGAGGGCACAGATACGCAGTATTTT.

The chain employs TRBV6-1 and TRBJ2-7; TRBD1 matches 7 bases. The CDR3 runs to 15 residues. Germline CDR1 MNHNS, CDR2 SASEGT. V lost 0 bases to trimming and J lost 2 bases; unmatched junction nucleotides: 4. The CDR3 nucleotides are TGTGCCAGCAGTGAAGCGGGGACAGTCACCTACGAGCAGTACTTC. Its protein is CASSEAGTVTYEQYF.

The chain carries TRBV4-1 and TRBJ2-7; tentatively, D is TRBD1 (6 bases). V was pared by 4 bases and J by 2 bases, with 12 bases between. Germline CDR1 reads MGHRA; CDR2 reads YSYEKL. The CDR3 consists of 14 residues. CDR3 bases: TGCGCCAGCAGCCTGGGGACAAAAACCTACGAGCAGTACTTC. Its translation is CASSLGTKTYEQYF.

This chain uses TRBV12-5 with TRBJ1-5; possible D gene TRBD1, 5 bases. With 2 bases removed from V and 9 bases from J, the gap between germline ends came to 11 bases. This CDR3 contains 13 residues. Germline V gives CDR1 LGHNT, CDR2 FRNRAP. The CDR3 spells CASGLPGRGPQHF. The CDR3 nucleotides read TGTGCTAGTGGTTTGCCTGGGAGGGGGCCCCAGCATTTT.

The chain joins TRBV9 to TRBJ2-1; TRBD2 is a possible D gene (5 bases). The CDR3 runs 15 residues. V shed 4 bases and J shed 4 bases, with 15 bases lying between them. Germline values: CDR1 SGDLS, CDR2 YYNGEE. The CDR3 DNA is TGTGCCAGCAGCTCGAGGGCCTTAGAGTACAATGAGCAGTTCTTC. Its translation: CASSSRALEYNEQFF.

The chain carries TRBV27 and TRBJ1-2; 8 positions agree with TRBD1. This CDR3 has 14 amino acids. Germline V gives CDR1 MNHEY, CDR2 SMNVEV (reference sequence). J was trimmed by 4 bases and V by 0 bases; bases with no gene match: 1. As DNA, the CDR3 is TGTGCCAGCAGTTTATCACAGGGGGGCTATGGCTACACCTTC. It is translated as CASSLSQGGYGYTF.

The chain recombines TRBV2 with TRBJ2-7, with TRBD1 identical over 10 bases. This CDR3 spans 13 amino acids. Germline lookup yields CDR1 SNHLY and CDR2 FYNNEI. The trim removed 9 bases at V and 4 bases at J, leaving 6 bases unmatched. CDR3 region: CASHRQGAYEQYF. For the CDR3, the DNA is TGTGCCAGTCATAGACAGGGGGCTTACGAGCAGTACTTC.

This clone was observed once. The gene calls are TRBV25-1 and TRBJ2-1; TRBD1 is a possible D gene (6 bases). The V gene's germline CDR1 is MGHDK and CDR2 SYGVNS. The CDR3 runs 15 residues. V lost 6 bases and J 3 bases, leaving 15 bases between the germline ends. The CDR3 spells CASRADRISYNEQFF. The CDR3 DNA sequence: TGTGCCAGCAGGGCAGACAGGATCAGCTACAATGAGCAGTTCTTC.

The rearrangement uses TRBV27 and TRBJ2-2; TRBD1 aligns across 8 bases. V was clipped by 5 bases and J by 9 bases; unmatched bases: 17. The CDR3 extends over 17 amino acids. Germline V CDR1 and CDR2: MNHEY, SMNVEV (reference sequence). The DNA of the CDR3 is TGTGCCAGCAGTCGCTTGTCCCCGACAGGGGAGAACAGGGAGCTGTTTTTT. It is translated as CASSRLSPTGENRELFF.

The rearrangement uses TRBV5-4 and TRBJ2-2; D gene uncertain. Trimming stripped 5 bases from V and 1 base from J, with 6 bases between. Germline V gene data show CDR1 as SGHNT and CDR2 as YYREEE (reference sequence). The CDR3 totals 13 residues. CDR3 in DNA: TGTGCCAGCAGTCAACTGAACACCGGGGAGCTGTTTTTT. Its translation is CASSQLNTGELFF.